These T cell receptor beta chains were read from a single sample in a study of metastatic and nonmetastatic thyroid tumors. TCRdb reanalyzed the PCR reads with MiXCR. The sample lists fewer than 4,500 clones; less than 40% were seen once. The sample taken for sequencing was adjacent normal tissue. These receptor sequences come from a male donor with papillary thyroid cancer or a benign thyroid nodule (not recorded which). Some clones in this sample may be carry-over from other donors' samples. Each CDR3 is given with its conserved first and last residue. Each record gives: D gene, clone size, J gene, V gene, CDR3 DNA, CDR3 protein. A D gene is named only where the DNA matches it firmly. The size entry is marked missing in some rows and otherwise reads once, few, many or a size class.

D: .
size: few
J: TRBJ1-2
V: TRBV12-3/TRBV12-4
DNA: TGTGCCAGCAGTGCACGATGCGGGGGCTATGGCTACACCTTC
CDR3: CASSARCGGYGYTF

D: .
size: .
J: TRBJ1-2
V: TRBV30
DNA: TGTGCCTGGTCTGTTTTAAGGTTGGGTCCGGCTAACTATGGCTACACCTTC
CDR3: CAWSVLRLGPANYGYTF

D: TRBD1
size: .
J: TRBJ1-2
V: TRBV12-3/TRBV12-4
DNA: TGTGCCAGCAGTTTAAGGCAGGGGGGGGCTTATGGCTACACCTTC
CDR3: CASSLRQGGAYGYTF

D: .
size: .
J: TRBJ2-1
V: TRBV11-2
DNA: TGTGCCAGCAGCTTAGAAGGGGAGCCCCCCTACATGAACAATGAGCAGTTCTTC
CDR3: CASSLEGEPPYMNNEQFF

D: TRBD2
size: .
J: TRBJ2-7
V: TRBV20-1
DNA: TGCAGTGCCAGGGAGCGGGGCCTGGGCTCCTACGAGCAGTACTTC
CDR3: CSARERGLGSYEQYF

D: .
size: .
J: TRBJ2-1
V: TRBV6-4
DNA: TGTGCCATCAGTGAGTCTAAGGAGGACAATGAGCAGTTCTTC
CDR3: CAISESKEDNEQFF

D: .
size: .
J: TRBJ2-2
V: TRBV20-1
DNA: TGCAGTGCTAGAGACGGGGCGAACACCGGGGAGCTGTTTTTT
CDR3: CSARDGANTGELFF

D: .
size: .
J: TRBJ2-1
V: TRBV27
DNA: TGTGCCAGCAGTGCGCTAGAGTACAATGAGCAGTTCTTC
CDR3: CASSALEYNEQFF

D: TRBD1
size: .
J: TRBJ1-1
V: TRBV9
DNA: TGTGCCAGCAGCTCGGGCTCCGGGACAGGGGGCACTGAAGCTTTCTTT
CDR3: CASSSGSGTGGTEAFF

D: TRBD2
size: .
J: TRBJ2-1
V: TRBV6-2/TRBV6-3
DNA: TGTGCCAGCAGTTACGGCGTTTTGGGCGGGGGGGCCTCCTACAATGAGCAGTTCTTC
CDR3: CASSYGVLGGGASYNEQFF

D: TRBD1
size: large
J: TRBJ1-2
V: TRBV6-5
DNA: TGTGCCAGCAGTTACGGGCAGGGGGCGTACGATGGCTACACCTTC
CDR3: CASSYGQGAYDGYTF

D: .
size: .
J: TRBJ2-7
V: TRBV6-2/TRBV6-3
DNA: TGTGCCAGCAGTTACCCCGGCGGCTACGAGCAGTACTTC
CDR3: CASSYPGGYEQYF

D: TRBD2
size: .
J: TRBJ2-3
V: TRBV7-3
DNA: TGTGCCAGCAGCTTCGACGCGGGAGGCACAGATACGCAGTATTTT
CDR3: CASSFDAGGTDTQYF

D: TRBD2
size: large
J: TRBJ2-1
V: TRBV27
DNA: TGTGCCAGCAGTCCGACTAGCGGGAGCGTCAATGAGCAGTTCTTC
CDR3: CASSPTSGSVNEQFF